A selection of T cell receptor beta chains follows, all from one sample in a study of preoperative IRX-2 immunotherapy in early breast cancer. Measured with immunoSEQ multiplex PCR; TCRdb has only the in-frame clones, and not every one. Of 25,000 to 30,000 clones listed, roughly four fifths were seen once; the top ten hold roughly 6.8%. Sequences were derived from lymph node tissue, sampled after IRX-2 immunotherapy. Every receptor here comes from a human donor with breast cancer. Both conserved end residues are part of each CDR3. Each record gives: D gene, clone size, J gene, V gene, CDR3 protein, CDR3 DNA. D genes are given only for firm matches. Where a row states a size, it is once, few, many or the class of an expanded clone; other rows omit it.

D: -; size: -; J: TRBJ1-1; V: TRBV11-3; CDR3: CASSLGLGNTEAFF; DNA: TGTGCCAGCAGCTTAGGGTTGGGGAACACTGAAGCTTTCTTT
D: -; size: -; J: TRBJ2-7; V: TRBV1; CDR3: CASSQAGLEYEQYF; DNA: TGCGCCAGCAGCCAAGCAGGGCTTGAGTACGAGCAGTACTTC
D: -; size: -; J: TRBJ2-2; V: TRBV7-7; CDR3: CASSSQALLNTGELFF; DNA: TGTGCCAGCAGCTCCCAGGCACTATTGAACACCGGGGAGCTGTTTTTT
D: -; size: -; J: TRBJ1-4; V: TRBV30; CDR3: CAWSENSSTNEKLFF; DNA: TGTGCCTGGAGTGAAAACTCGTCAACTAATGAAAAACTGTTTTTT
D: TRBD2; size: -; J: TRBJ2-7; V: TRBV19; CDR3: CASSIEGLAGYEQYF; DNA: TGTGCCAGTAGTATAGAGGGACTAGCGGGATACGAGCAGTACTTC
D: -; size: -; J: TRBJ1-5; V: TRBV6-8; CDR3: CAISRRRDISNQPQHF; DNA: TGTGCCATCAGTCGTCGTCGGGACATAAGCAATCAGCCCCAGCATTTT
D: TRBD1; size: -; J: TRBJ1-4; V: TRBV28; CDR3: CASSPGTVNKKLFF; DNA: TGTGCCAGCAGCCCCGGGACAGTTAATAAAAAACTGTTTTTT
D: -; size: -; J: TRBJ2-6; V: TRBV5-1; CDR3: CASSLMVASGANVLTF; DNA: TGCGCCAGCAGCTTAATGGTGGCCTCTGGGGCCAACGTCCTGACTTTC
D: -; size: once; J: TRBJ1-4; V: TRBV1; CDR3: CASSLEGATNEKLFF; DNA: TGCGCCAGCAGCCTGGAAGGGGCAACTAATGAAAAACTGTTTTTT
D: -; size: -; J: TRBJ2-7; V: TRBV7-6; CDR3: CASSLVTGPEYEQYF; DNA: TGTGCCAGCAGCTTAGTCACAGGCCCCGAGTACGAGCAGTACTTC
D: -; size: -; J: TRBJ2-1; V: TRBV25-1; CDR3: CASSEYPRGEFF; DNA: TGTGCCAGCAGTGAATACCCCAGGGGGGAGTTCTTC
D: -; size: once; J: TRBJ1-5; V: TRBV28; CDR3: CASSLSDRKNQPQHF; DNA: TGTGCCAGCAGTTTATCCGACAGGAAGAATCAGCCCCAGCATTTT
D: TRBD1; size: once; J: TRBJ2-7; V: TRBV6-8; CDR3: CASSPEDRGLYEQYF; DNA: TGTGCCAGCAGCCCCGAGGACAGGGGACTCTACGAGCAGTACTTC
D: TRBD2; size: -; J: TRBJ2-7; V: TRBV28; CDR3: CASSAPISGRAREQYF; DNA: TGTGCCAGCAGTGCCCCGATCAGCGGGAGGGCCAGGGAGCAGTACTTC
D: -; size: few; J: TRBJ2-7; V: TRBV23-1; CDR3: CASSQASKGLNEQYF; DNA: TGCGCCAGCAGCCAAGCTTCTAAGGGCCTTAACGAGCAGTACTTC
D: -; size: -; J: TRBJ2-7; V: TRBV6-7; CDR3: CASSEPGRSYEQYF; DNA: TGTGCCAGCAGTGAACCGGGTCGCTCCTACGAGCAGTACTTC
D: -; size: -; J: TRBJ1-2; V: TRBV5-1; CDR3: CASSLGGKVRGYTF; DNA: TGCGCCAGCAGCTTGGGTGGGAAGGTGCGCGGCTACACCTTC
D: TRBD1; size: -; J: TRBJ1-5; V: TRBV28; CDR3: CASSDTGGGQPQHF; DNA: TGTGCCAGCAGTGACACAGGGGGCGGACAGCCCCAGCATTTT
D: TRBD1; size: -; J: TRBJ2-6; V: TRBV7-1; CDR3: CAGRTGLSSGANVLTF; DNA: TGTGCCGGAAGGACAGGACTCAGCTCTGGGGCCAACGTCCTGACTTTC
D: TRBD1; size: -; J: TRBJ1-2; V: TRBV6-8; CDR3: CASRRGTGRYGYTF; DNA: TGTGCCAGCAGACGCGGGACAGGGCGATATGGCTACACCTTC